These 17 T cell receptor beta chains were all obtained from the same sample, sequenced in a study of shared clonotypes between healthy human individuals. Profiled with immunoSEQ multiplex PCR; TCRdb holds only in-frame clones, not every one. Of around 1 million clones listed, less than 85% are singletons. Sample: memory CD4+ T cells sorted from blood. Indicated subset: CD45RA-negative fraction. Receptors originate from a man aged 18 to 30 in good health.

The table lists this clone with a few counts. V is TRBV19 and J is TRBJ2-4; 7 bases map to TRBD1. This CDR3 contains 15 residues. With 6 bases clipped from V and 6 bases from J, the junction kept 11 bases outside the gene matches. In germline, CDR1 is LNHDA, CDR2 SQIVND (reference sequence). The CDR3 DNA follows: TGTGCCAGTAGCCTTTCTGGACAGGCACCAAACATTCAGTACTTC. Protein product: CASSLSGQAPNIQYF.

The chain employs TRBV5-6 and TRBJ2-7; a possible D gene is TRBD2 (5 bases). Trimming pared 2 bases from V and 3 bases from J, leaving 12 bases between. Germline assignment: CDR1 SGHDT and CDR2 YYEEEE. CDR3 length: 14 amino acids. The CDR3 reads CASSFRGRGYEQYF. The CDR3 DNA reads TGTGCCAGCAGCTTTCGGGGAAGAGGCTACGAGCAGTACTTC.

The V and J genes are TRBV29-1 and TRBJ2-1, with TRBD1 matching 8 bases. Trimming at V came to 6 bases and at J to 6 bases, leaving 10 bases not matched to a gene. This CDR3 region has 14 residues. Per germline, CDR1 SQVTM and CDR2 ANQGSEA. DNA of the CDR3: TGCAGCGTATCCGCAGGGGGCTCGGTCAATGAGCAGTTCTTC. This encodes CSVSAGGSVNEQFF.

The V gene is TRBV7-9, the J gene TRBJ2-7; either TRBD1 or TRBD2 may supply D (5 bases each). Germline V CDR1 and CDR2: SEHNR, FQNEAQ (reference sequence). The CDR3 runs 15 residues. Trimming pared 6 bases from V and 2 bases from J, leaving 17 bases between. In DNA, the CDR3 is TGTGCCAGCAGTTCAGGGACCCTTACCCCCTACGAGCAGTACTTC. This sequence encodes CASSSGTLTPYEQYF.

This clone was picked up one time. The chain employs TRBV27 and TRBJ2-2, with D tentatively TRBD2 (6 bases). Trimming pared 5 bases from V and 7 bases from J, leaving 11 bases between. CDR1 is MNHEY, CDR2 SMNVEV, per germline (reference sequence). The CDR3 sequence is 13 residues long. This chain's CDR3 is CASSKEGRGELFF. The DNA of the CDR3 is TGTGCCAGCAGTAAGGAGGGACGCGGGGAGCTGTTTTTT.

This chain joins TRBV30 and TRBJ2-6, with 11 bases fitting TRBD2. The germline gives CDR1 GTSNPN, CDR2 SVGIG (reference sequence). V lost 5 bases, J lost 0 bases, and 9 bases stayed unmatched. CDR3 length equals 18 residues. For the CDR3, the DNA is TGTGCCTGGGGATTAGCGGGAGGGCTGATCTCTGGGGCCAACGTCCTGACTTTC. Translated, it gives CAWGLAGGLISGANVLTF.

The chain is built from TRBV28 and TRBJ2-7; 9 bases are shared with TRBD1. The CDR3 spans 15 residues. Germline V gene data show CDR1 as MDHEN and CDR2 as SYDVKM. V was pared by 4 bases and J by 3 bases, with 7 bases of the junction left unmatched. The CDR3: CASSSSGTGYYEQYF. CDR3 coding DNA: TGTGCCAGCAGTTCGTCCGGGACAGGGTACTACGAGCAGTACTTC.

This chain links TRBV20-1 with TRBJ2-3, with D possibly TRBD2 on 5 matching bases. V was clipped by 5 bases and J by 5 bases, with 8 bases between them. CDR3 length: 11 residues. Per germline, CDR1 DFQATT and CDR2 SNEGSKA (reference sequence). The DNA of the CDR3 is TGCAGTGCTGGGGAGCTAGATACGCAGTATTTT. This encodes CSAGELDTQYF.

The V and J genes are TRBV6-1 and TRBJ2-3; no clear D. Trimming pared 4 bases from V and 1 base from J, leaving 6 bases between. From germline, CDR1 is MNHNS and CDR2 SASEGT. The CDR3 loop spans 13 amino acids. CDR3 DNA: TGTGCCAGCAGTGTCCTGGGCACAGATACGCAGTATTTT. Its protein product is CASSVLGTDTQYF.

The chain's CDR3 is CASSEERTGSGYGYTF. CDR3 nucleotide sequence: TGTGCCAGCAGTGAGGAAAGGACAGGCTCGGGCTATGGCTACACCTTC. The chain combines TRBV6-1 with TRBJ1-2; TRBD1 agrees at 7 bases. V was pared by 3 bases and J by 4 bases, with 11 bases of the junction left unmatched. The germline gives CDR1 MNHNS, CDR2 SASEGT. The CDR3 contains 16 residues.

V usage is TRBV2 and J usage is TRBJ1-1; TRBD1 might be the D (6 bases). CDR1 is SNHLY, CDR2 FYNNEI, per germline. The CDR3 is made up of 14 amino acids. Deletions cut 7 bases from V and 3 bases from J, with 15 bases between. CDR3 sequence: CASTQGMGYTEAFF. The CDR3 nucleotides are TGTGCCAGCACGCAGGGGATGGGGTACACTGAAGCTTTCTTT.

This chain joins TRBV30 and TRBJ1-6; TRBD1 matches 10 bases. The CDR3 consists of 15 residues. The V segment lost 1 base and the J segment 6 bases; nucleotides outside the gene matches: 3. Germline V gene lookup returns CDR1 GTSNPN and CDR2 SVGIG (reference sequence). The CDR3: CAWSDRTGGNSPLHF. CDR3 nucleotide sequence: TGTGCCTGGAGTGATCGGACAGGGGGTAATTCACCCCTCCACTTT.

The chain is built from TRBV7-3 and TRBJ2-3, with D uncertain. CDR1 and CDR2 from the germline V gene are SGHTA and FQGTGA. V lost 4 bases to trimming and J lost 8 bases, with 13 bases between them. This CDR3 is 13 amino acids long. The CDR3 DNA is TGTGCCAGCAGCTCTAACTCCATAGGTACGCAGTATTTT. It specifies CASSSNSIGTQYF. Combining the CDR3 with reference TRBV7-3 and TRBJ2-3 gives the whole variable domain GAGVSQTPSNKVTEKGKYVELRCDPISGHTALYWYRQSLGQGPEFLIYFQGTGAADDSGLPNDRFFAVRPEGSVSTLKIQRTERGDSAVYLCASSSNSIGTQYFGPGTRLTVL.

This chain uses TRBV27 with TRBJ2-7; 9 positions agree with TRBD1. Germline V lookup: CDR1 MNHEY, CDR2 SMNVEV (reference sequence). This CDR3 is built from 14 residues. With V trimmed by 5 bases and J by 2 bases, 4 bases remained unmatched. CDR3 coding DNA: TGTGCCAGCAGTGCCGGGACAGGGACCTACGAGCAGTACTTC. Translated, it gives CASSAGTGTYEQYF.

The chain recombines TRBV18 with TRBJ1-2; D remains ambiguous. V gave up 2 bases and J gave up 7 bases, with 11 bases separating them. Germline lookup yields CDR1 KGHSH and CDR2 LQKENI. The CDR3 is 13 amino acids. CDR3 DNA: TGTGCCAGCTCACCATCCAGTCCAGCTGGCTACACCTTC. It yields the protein CASSPSSPAGYTF.

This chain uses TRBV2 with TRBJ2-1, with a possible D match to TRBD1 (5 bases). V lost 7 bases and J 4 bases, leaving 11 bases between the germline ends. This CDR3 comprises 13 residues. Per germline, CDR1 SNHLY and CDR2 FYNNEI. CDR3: CASNLDNYNEQFF. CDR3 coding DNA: TGTGCCAGCAACCTGGACAATTACAATGAGCAGTTCTTC.

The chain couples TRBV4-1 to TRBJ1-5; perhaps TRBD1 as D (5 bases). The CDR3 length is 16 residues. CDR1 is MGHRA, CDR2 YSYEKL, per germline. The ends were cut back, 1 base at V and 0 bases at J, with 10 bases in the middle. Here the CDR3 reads CASSQGGSGSNQPQHF. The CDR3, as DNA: TGCGCCAGCAGCCAAGGGGGGAGTGGTAGCAATCAGCCCCAGCATTTT.